Below, 16 T cell receptor beta chains from the same sample are listed, as sequenced in a study of T cell repertoires in cytomegalovirus infection. TCRdb re-derived calls from the reads in MiXCR, one entry per CDR3 protein. The profile covers some 110,000 distinct CDR3 sequences, with roughly a tenth appearing a single time and around 29% taken by the ten largest. No cognate antigen is known for these TCRs. Sequencing was done on a sample of PBMCs, sequenced either directly or after in vitro stimulation (not recorded which). The receptor set was obtained from a human donor in good health (CMV status not recorded). Some clones in this sample may be carry-over from other donors' samples.

This clonotype was seen repeatedly, ten times or more. The genes are TRBV7-9 and TRBJ1-4; D may be TRBD1 (6 bases). The CDR3 consists of 13 residues. CDR1 is SEHNR and CDR2 is FQNEAQ in the germline V gene (reference sequence). Trimming left V 8 bases short and J 5 bases short, with 12 bases between. CDR3 amino acids: CASVGGINEKLFF. The CDR3 nucleotides are TGTGCCAGCGTCGGGGGCATAAATGAAAAACTGTTTTTT.

This clonotype has more than one count but fewer than ten. The chain combines TRBV7-8 with TRBJ2-7; TRBD2 matches 12 bases. The CDR3 runs 15 residues. In germline, CDR1 is SGHVS, CDR2 FQNEAQ. Unmatched junction bases numbered 7, after V lost 4 bases and J lost 6 bases. The CDR3 protein is CASSYLAGGPIEQYV. The CDR3 DNA follows: TGTGCCAGCAGCTATCTAGCGGGAGGGCCTATCGAGCAGTACGTC.

The sample holds a few counts of this clonotype. The chain couples TRBV12-3 or TRBV12-4 to TRBJ2-7; 8 bases map to TRBD1. The CDR3 loop spans 14 amino acids. Losses at the gene ends were 6 bases for V and 3 bases for J; bases not matched to a gene: 7. CDR3 in amino acids: CASSPRTGIYEQYF. As DNA, the CDR3 is TGTGCCAGCAGCCCACGGACAGGGATCTACGAGCAGTACTTC.

This clonotype has a count of ten or more. The gene calls are TRBV7-2 and TRBJ2-3; 13 bases align to TRBD2. J lost 5 bases, V lost 5 bases, and 4 bases had no gene match. Per germline, CDR1 SGHTA and CDR2 FQGNSA. The CDR3 loop spans 15 amino acids. Here the CDR3 reads CASSRLAGGQDTQYF. The CDR3 DNA follows: TGTGCCAGCAGCCGACTAGCGGGAGGTCAAGATACGCAGTATTTT.

The chain employs TRBV15 and TRBJ2-1, with 8 bases identical to TRBD2. Germline V gene data show CDR1 as LNHNV and CDR2 as YYDKDF (reference sequence). CDR3 length equals 13 residues. Losses at the gene ends were 8 bases for V and 9 bases for J; bases not matched to a gene: 9. This CDR3 is CATLAGSGGEQFF. The CDR3 nucleotides read TGTGCCACCTTAGCGGGATCAGGTGGTGAGCAGTTCTTC.

This clonotype was seen more than once but under ten times. The CDR3 coding sequence is TGTGCCAGCAGTTACTCTGCCGGGGAGCTGTTTTTT. Protein sequence: CASSYSAGELFF. The gene calls are TRBV6-1 and TRBJ2-2; D is unclear. Trimming shortened V by 5 bases and J by 6 bases, and 7 bases separated the two germline ends. This CDR3 contains 12 residues. Germline values: CDR1 MNHNS, CDR2 SASEGT.

This clonotype has at least ten counts. This chain connects TRBV7-2 to TRBJ2-5; D unresolved. Germline CDR1 and CDR2: SGHTA and FQGNSA. There are 13 residues in the CDR3. V was cut by 1 base and J by 5 bases, with 8 bases left in between. CDR3 nucleotides: TGTGCCAGCAGCTTAGGGGCGAGGGAGACCCAGTACTTC. This gives the protein CASSLGARETQYF.

On this clonotype: The junction and the germline gene differ at one end; a read error may be behind it. The chain is built from TRBV11-2 and TRBJ2-2; tentative D call: TRBD2 (5 bases). Looked up from germline, CDR1 is SGHAT and CDR2 is FQNNGV. The CDR3 extends over 11 amino acids. CDR3 loop: CASSSVSEVFF. The CDR3 nucleotides read TGTGCCAGCAGCTCAGTGTCGGAGGTGTTTTTT.

This clonotype appeared many times. The chain couples TRBV7-6 to TRBJ2-1; D gene unclear. CDR1 is SGHVS and CDR2 is FNYEAQ in the germline V gene. Trimming pared 1 base from V and 9 bases from J, leaving 13 bases between. The CDR3 is 14 residues long. In DNA, the CDR3 is TGTGCCAGCAGCTTAGATGTTGGCTGGAGTGAGCAGTTCTTC. Translating gives CASSLDVGWSEQFF.

V gene TRBV12-3 or TRBV12-4 combines with J gene TRBJ2-6, with D uncertain. Trimming cost V 7 bases and J 0 bases, with 16 bases left between them. CDR3 length: 17 residues. The CDR3 coding sequence is TGTGCCAGCACCCGACCCGACGGTCACTCTGGGGCCAACGTCCTGACTTTC. Protein: CASTRPDGHSGANVLTF.

At least ten counts were recorded for this clonotype. The chain joins TRBV7-2 to TRBJ2-1, with 12 nucleotides matching TRBD2. Germline lookup yields CDR1 SGHTA and CDR2 FQGNSA. Trimming at V came to 6 bases and at J to 6 bases, leaving 6 bases not matched to a gene. This CDR3 spans 15 amino acids. The CDR3 sequence is CASRRLAGVVNEQFF. CDR3 nucleotide sequence: TGTGCCAGCAGAAGACTAGCGGGAGTGGTCAATGAGCAGTTCTTC.

This clonotype appeared a few times. The V and J genes are TRBV6-4 and TRBJ2-1, with D possibly TRBD2 on 6 matching bases. Trimming took 2 bases from V and 6 from J, leaving 14 bases between them. The CDR3 sequence is 15 residues long. Germline CDR1 reads MRHNA; CDR2 reads SNTAGT. The CDR3 nucleotides are TGTGCCAGCAGTGACGCGGGGCTCCCTGGCAATGAGCAGTTCTTC. This codes for CASSDAGLPGNEQFF.

V is TRBV15 and J is TRBJ1-4; no clear D gene. Germline V gene sequence: CDR1 LNHNV, CDR2 YYDKDF (reference sequence). Trimming shortened V by 0 bases and J by 0 bases, and 8 bases separated the two germline ends. This CDR3 has 16 residues. The CDR3 bases are TGTGCCACCAGCAGAGATCTCGTCTCAACTAATGAAAAACTGTTTTTT. It encodes CATSRDLVSTNEKLFF.

This clonotype was counted between two and nine times. V and J are TRBV10-3 and TRBJ2-3, with 9 bases lining up with TRBD2. Germline trimming cut 0 bases from V and 4 bases from J; bases unmatched to any gene: 5. CDR1 and CDR2 (germline): ENHRY, SYGVKD. This CDR3 has 16 residues. CDR3 bases: TGTGCCATCAGTGAGTCGGGCGGGAGGGCCGCAGATACGCAGTATTTT. This encodes CAISESGGRAADTQYF.

This clonotype has ten or more counts. The CDR3 DNA follows: TGTGCCAGCAGTTTATGGATGAGGGGCTACACCTTC. The encoded protein is CASSLWMRGYTF. The chain employs TRBV28 and TRBJ1-2; D not certain. The germline V gene encodes CDR1 MDHEN and CDR2 SYDVKM. V was pared by 0 bases and J by 8 bases, with 7 bases between. The CDR3 runs 12 residues.

This chain joins TRBV20-1 and TRBJ2-1; 9 nucleotides agree with TRBD1. Germline lookup yields CDR1 DFQATT and CDR2 SNEGSKA (reference sequence). V was clipped by 6 bases and J by 6 bases; unmatched bases: 9. The CDR3 extends over 14 amino acids. CDR3 nucleotide sequence: TGCAGTGCCAATCCGGGACAGGGAGCCAATGAGCAGTTCTTC. Its translation is CSANPGQGANEQFF.